What follows are 27 T cell receptor beta chains derived from one specimen sequenced in a study of metastatic and nonmetastatic thyroid tumors. TCRdb reprocessed the PCR reads using MiXCR. The sample contains around 18,000 clones, 29% of which appear only once. Patients had received no treatment of any kind before thyroid surgery. Sequencing was performed on tumor tissue. These receptors were taken from a female donor with papillary thyroid cancer or a benign thyroid nodule (not recorded which). Some clones in this sample may be carry-over from other donors' samples.

Many counts were recorded for this clone. The chain carries TRBV11-3 and TRBJ2-7; no reliable D call. The germline V gene encodes CDR1 SGHNT and CDR2 YENEEA. The CDR3 is 15 amino acids. V was cut by 5 bases and J by 0 bases, with 14 bases left in between. The CDR3 protein is CASSPGRMSSYEQYF. CDR3 in DNA: TGTGCCAGCAGCCCCGGACGGATGAGCTCCTACGAGCAGTACTTC.

This clone was seen more than once but under ten times. This chain connects TRBV6-5 to TRBJ1-5; D is unclear. Trimming took 5 bases from V and 1 from J, leaving 18 bases between them. This CDR3 comprises 17 residues. CDR1 is MNHEY, CDR2 SVGAGI, per germline. In DNA form, the CDR3 reads TGTGCCAGCAGTCACGGACCACCCTTAGAGAGCAATCAGCCCCAGCATTTT. The encoded protein is CASSHGPPLESNQPQHF.

V gene TRBV11-3 combines with J gene TRBJ1-2, with unresolved D. Looked up from germline, CDR1 is SGHNT and CDR2 is YENEEA. The CDR3 has 14 residues. Trimming shortened V by 0 bases and J by 0 bases, and 5 bases separated the two germline ends. The CDR3 region has the DNA TGTGCCAGCAGCTTAGAGGGGTCTAACTATGGCTACACCTTC. As protein: CASSLEGSNYGYTF.

This clone appeared a few times. The chain combines TRBV28 with TRBJ2-7; no reliable D call. CDR3 size: 18 residues. Deletions cut 3 bases from V and 0 bases from J, with 21 bases between. Germline V CDR1 and CDR2: MDHEN, SYDVKM. CDR3 nucleotides: TGTGCCAGCAGTTTTCAACTTATTGGGCCCACGAGCTCCTACGAGCAGTACTTC. This encodes CASSFQLIGPTSSYEQYF.

About this clone: This CDR3 fails to terminate in the conserved phenylalanine or tryptophan, so it likely reflects a read error. The chain has TRBV6-8 and TRBJ2-6; perhaps TRBD1 as D (5 bases). Germline V gene data show CDR1 as MNHGY and CDR2 as SAAAGT. Deletions cut 7 bases from V and 0 bases from J, with 19 bases between. There are 18 residues in the CDR3. The CDR3 nucleotides read TGTGCCAGCACCTCTTGTGACAGAGCCCTCTCTGGGGCCAACGTCCTGACTCTC. Residues: CASTSCDRALSGANVLTL.

This clone is deemed medium-sized (0.01 to 0.1%). This sequence joins TRBV6-2 or TRBV6-3 and TRBJ1-2; 7 bases are shared with TRBD1. The CDR3 consists of 18 residues. Trimming cost V 2 bases and J 6 bases; bases outside gene matches: 18. The germline gives CDR1 MNHEY, CDR2 SVGEGT. CDR3 DNA: TGTGCCAGCAGTTACCTCATAAACGGCCGCTATGGGACAGATGGCTACACCTTC. Residues: CASSYLINGRYGTDGYTF.

The chain carries TRBV7-9 and TRBJ1-2; D might be TRBD1 (5 bases). This CDR3 comprises 15 residues. Trimming took off 5 bases at V and 2 bases at J, with 15 bases between the two ends. Germline V gene sequence: CDR1 SEHNR, CDR2 FQNEAQ (reference sequence). CDR3 in DNA: TGTGCCAGCAGCCCCTTGGTGGCAGGGAACTATGGCTACACCTTC. It is translated as CASSPLVAGNYGYTF.

As to this clone: At one end, the junction sequence differs from germline, possibly due to a read error. V and J are TRBV6-1 and TRBJ1-2; D is undetermined. CDR1 MNHNS and CDR2 SASEGT come from the germline V gene. This CDR3 is built from 13 residues. The CDR3 loop reads CASREGISYGYTF. The CDR3 nucleotides read TGTGCCAGCAGAGAAGGGATTAGCTATGGCTACACCTTC.

The chain employs TRBV6-1 and TRBJ1-1; 8 positions match TRBD1. The germline CDR1 and CDR2 sequences are MNHNS and SASEGT. This CDR3 comprises 16 residues. Trimming removed 7 bases from V and 6 bases from J; junction bases left unmatched: 16. The CDR3 bases are TGTGCCAGCATCTTGAGCTATGCAGGGGGCATCCCTGAAGCTTTCTTT. Its protein product is CASILSYAGGIPEAFF.

This clone came up a few times. The J gene is TRBJ2-7, the V gene TRBV20-1, with D possibly being TRBD1 or TRBD2 (6 bases each). From germline, CDR1 is DFQATT and CDR2 SNEGSKA (reference sequence). V lost 0 bases, J lost 0 bases, and 15 bases lay in between. The CDR3 is 16 residues long. Here the CDR3 DNA reads TGCAGTGCTAGAGACCCGGGGGCACCTAGCTCCTACGAGCAGTACTTC. Translating gives CSARDPGAPSSYEQYF.

In its sample, this clone ranks as medium-sized. This chain's CDR3 is CASSRGLAGGGLYEQYF. In nucleotides, the CDR3 is TGTGCCAGTAGTCGCGGACTAGCGGGAGGGGGGCTTTACGAGCAGTACTTC. The V call is TRBV19, the J call TRBJ2-7, with 15 positions matching TRBD2. V was clipped by 5 bases and J by 4 bases; unmatched bases: 9. Germline V lookup: CDR1 LNHDA, CDR2 SQIVND (reference sequence). This CDR3 is 17 amino acids long.

This clone was picked up a small number of times. The chain is built from TRBV6-2 or TRBV6-3 and TRBJ1-1; 8 nucleotides match TRBD1. Trimming at V came to 4 bases and at J to 1 base, leaving 5 bases not matched to a gene. Germline CDR1 MNHEY, CDR2 SVGEGT. CDR3 size: 15 residues. The CDR3 bases are TGTGCCAGCAGTTGGACAGGGATTGAGAACACTGAAGCTTTCTTT. It encodes CASSWTGIENTEAFF.

This clone was counted ten times or more. A junction end diverges from the germline sequence, so it may reflect a read error. The chain employs TRBV10-3 and TRBJ2-1, with TRBD2 matching over 14 bases. Looked up from germline, CDR1 is ENHRY and CDR2 is SYGVKD. The CDR3 totals 16 residues. In DNA, the CDR3 is TGTGCCACCAGTGAAGGACTAGCGGGAGGATGGAATGAGCAGTTCTTC. Protein product: CATSEGLAGGWNEQFF.

The V gene is TRBV10-3, the J gene TRBJ2-1; unclear D gene. CDR3 size: 12 residues. V lost 6 bases, J lost 0 bases, and 3 bases lay in between. Germline-derived CDR1 and CDR2 are ENHRY and SYGVKD. The CDR3 DNA is TGTGCCATCAGAAGCTCCTACAATGAGCAGTTCTTC. It translates to CAIRSSYNEQFF.

The DNA for the CDR3 is TGTGCCAGCAGCCAGGCGACGGGGTCCTCTGGGGCCAACGTCCTGACTTTC. This encodes CASSQATGSSGANVLTF. The V gene is TRBV3-1, the J gene TRBJ2-6, with D tentatively TRBD2 (5 bases). The CDR3 is 17 residues long. The V and J ends lost 3 bases and 0 bases respectively, with 12 bases between them. CDR1 LGHDT and CDR2 YNNKEL come from the germline V gene (reference sequence). The whole variable domain, remainder taken from reference TRBV3-1 and TRBJ2-6, is DTAVSQTPKYLVTQMGNDKSIKCEQNLGHDTMYWYKQDSKKFLKIMFSYNNKELIINETVPNRFSPKSPDKAHLNLHINSLELGDSAVYFCASSQATGSSGANVLTFGAGSRLTVL.

The genes are TRBV10-3 and TRBJ2-2; TRBD1 or TRBD2 may be the D gene (5 bases each). CDR3 length equals 12 residues. The germline CDR1 and CDR2 sequences are ENHRY and SYGVKD. V dropped 11 bases and J dropped 6 bases, with 13 bases sitting between them. CDR3 residues: CAAQARAGELFF. CDR3 nucleotides: TGTGCCGCACAGGCGAGGGCCGGGGAGCTGTTTTTT.

V gene TRBV6-1 combines with J gene TRBJ2-5, with 7 positions matching TRBD2. V was pared by 4 bases and J by 5 bases, with 4 bases of the junction left unmatched. The CDR3 extends over 13 amino acids. Germline V gives CDR1 MNHNS, CDR2 SASEGT. The DNA for the CDR3 is TGTGCCAGCAGTGGGGGGGGTGACGAGACCCAGTACTTC. Translating gives CASSGGGDETQYF.

This chain connects TRBV20-1 to TRBJ1-2; TRBD1 matches 7 bases. Per germline, CDR1 DFQATT and CDR2 SNEGSKA (reference sequence). Trimming cost V 5 bases and J 2 bases; bases outside gene matches: 5. This CDR3 spans 13 amino acids. Written as DNA, the CDR3 is TGCAGTGCTGGAACAGGGGCAAACTATGGCTACACCTTC. It translates to CSAGTGANYGYTF.

This clone has a handful of counts. The chain has TRBV6-2 or TRBV6-3 and TRBJ2-5, with 7 bases aligning to TRBD2. TRBJ2-1 matches the DNA end more closely, so the J call is doubtful. The germline V gene encodes CDR1 MNHEY and CDR2 SVGEGT. The CDR3 has 15 amino acids. CDR3 DNA: TGTGCCAGCAGTTACAGGGCTAGCGGAGGTAACGAGCAGTTCTTC. It is translated as CASSYRASGGNEQFF.

This clone came up a few times. The chain links TRBV27 to TRBJ2-7, with TRBD1 identical over 7 bases. J was trimmed by 3 bases and V by 6 bases; bases with no gene match: 5. CDR1 is MNHEY and CDR2 is SMNVEV in the germline V gene (reference sequence). The CDR3 has 13 residues. The CDR3 loop is CASRGDRRYEQYF. The DNA for the CDR3 is TGTGCCAGCAGGGGGGACAGACGCTACGAGCAGTACTTC.

The chain uses TRBV20-1 and TRBJ1-2; TRBD1 matches 7 bases. CDR1 is DFQATT and CDR2 is SNEGSKA in the germline V gene (reference sequence). Germline trimming cut 1 base from V and 7 bases from J; bases unmatched to any gene: 9. The CDR3 covers 14 residues. DNA of the CDR3: TGCAGTGCTAGAGTTAAAGGGGGCAGGGGTGGCTACACCTTC. This gives the protein CSARVKGGRGGYTF.

This chain joins TRBV11-2 and TRBJ2-1; D ambiguous. CDR3 length equals 13 residues. Germline assignment: CDR1 SGHAT and CDR2 FQNNGV. Trimming took 1 base from V and 7 from J, leaving 8 bases between them. The chain's CDR3 is CASSLGYGNEQFF. The DNA of the CDR3 is TGTGCCAGCAGCTTAGGATACGGAAATGAGCAGTTCTTC.

The chain combines TRBV20-1 with TRBJ1-3; tentative D call: TRBD1 (5 bases). V lost 5 bases to trimming and J lost 3 bases, with 17 bases between them. CDR3 length equals 15 residues. Per the germline V gene, CDR1 is DFQATT and CDR2 is SNEGSKA (reference sequence). In DNA, the CDR3 is TGCAGTGCTGGCCCTGGGGGAGGTGGTGGAAACACCATATATTTT. This gives the protein CSAGPGGGGGNTIYF.

Many counts were recorded for this clone. The chain recombines TRBV5-1 with TRBJ2-5; no clear D. There are 11 residues in the CDR3. The V gene's germline CDR1 is SGHRS and CDR2 YFSETQ. V lost 2 bases, J lost 5 bases, and 4 bases lay in between. The CDR3 loop is CASSFRETQYF. The CDR3 bases are TGCGCCAGCAGCTTCAGGGAGACCCAGTACTTC.

This clone was detected a few times. V is TRBV24-1 and J is TRBJ2-2; 8 nucleotides agree with TRBD2. Unmatched junction bases numbered 9, after V lost 4 bases and J lost 6 bases. The V gene's germline CDR1 is KGHDR and CDR2 SFDVKD. The CDR3 contains 16 residues. DNA of the CDR3: TGTGCCACCAGTGACCCAAGACTAGCGCGCGCCGGGGAGCTGTTTTTT. Encoded protein: CATSDPRLARAGELFF.

Many counts were recorded for this clone. The V call is TRBV12-3 or TRBV12-4, the J call TRBJ1-2, with D perhaps matching TRBD1 (5 bases). This CDR3 spans 11 amino acids. Trimming took 6 bases from V and 7 from J, leaving 9 bases between them. The DNA of the CDR3 is TGTGCCAGCAGCAAGGGGACTGGCTACACCTTC. Translation gives CASSKGTGYTF.

This clone is medium-sized. V and J are TRBV28 and TRBJ2-1, with 8 bases identical to TRBD2. Germline-derived CDR1 and CDR2 are MDHEN and SYDVKM. The CDR3 is 16 residues long. Trimming cost V 3 bases and J 10 bases; bases outside gene matches: 14. CDR3 amino acids: CASSLPSGSPLYEQFF. CDR3 sequence (DNA): TGTGCCAGCAGTTTGCCGAGCGGGAGCCCCCTATACGAGCAGTTCTTC. The full variable domain, rest sourced from reference TRBV28 and TRBJ2-1, is DVKVTQSSRYLVKRTGEKVFLECVQDMDHENMFWYRQDPGLGLRLIYFSYDVKMKEKGDIPEGYSVSREKKERFSLILESASTNQTSMYLCASSLPSGSPLYEQFFGPGTRLTVL.